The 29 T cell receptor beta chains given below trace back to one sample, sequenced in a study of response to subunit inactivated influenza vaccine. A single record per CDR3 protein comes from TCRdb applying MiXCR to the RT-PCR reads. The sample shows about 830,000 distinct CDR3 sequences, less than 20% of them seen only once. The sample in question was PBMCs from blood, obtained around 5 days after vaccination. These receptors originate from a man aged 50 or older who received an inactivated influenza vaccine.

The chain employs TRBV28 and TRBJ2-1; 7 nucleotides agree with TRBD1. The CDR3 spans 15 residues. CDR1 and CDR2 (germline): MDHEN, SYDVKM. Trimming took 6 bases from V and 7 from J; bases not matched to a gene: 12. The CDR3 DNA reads TGTGCCAGCAGGCCTCCCAGGGGGAAAGGAAATGAGCAGTTCTTC. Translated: CASRPPRGKGNEQFF.

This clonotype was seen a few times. CDR3 sequence (DNA): TGTGCCACCAGCAGAGACGGACAAGAGACCCAGTACTTC. This translates into CATSRDGQETQYF. The rearrangement uses TRBV15 and TRBJ2-5; the D is unclear. Trimming left V 0 bases short and J 2 bases short, with 4 bases between. This CDR3 has 13 residues. Germline V lookup: CDR1 LNHNV, CDR2 YYDKDF (reference sequence). Complete variable domain (other parts from reference TRBV15 and TRBJ2-5): DAMVIQNPRYQVTQFGKPVTLSCSQTLNHNVMYWYQQKSSQAPKLLFHYYDKDFNNEADTPDNFQSRRPNTSFCFLDIRSPGLGDTAMYLCATSRDGQETQYFGPGTRLLVL.

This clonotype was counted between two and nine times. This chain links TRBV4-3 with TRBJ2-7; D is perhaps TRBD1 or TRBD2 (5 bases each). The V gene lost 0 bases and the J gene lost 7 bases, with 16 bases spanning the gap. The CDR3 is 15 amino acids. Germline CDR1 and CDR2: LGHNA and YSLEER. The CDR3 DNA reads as TGCGCCAGCAGCCAAGAGGGGGTGGTGGTTGTGGAGCAGTACTTC. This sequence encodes CASSQEGVVVVEQYF.

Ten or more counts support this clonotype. CDR3 sequence (DNA): TGTGCCAGCAGCCCCGGGAGATCTAACTATGGCTACACCTTC. Translation gives CASSPGRSNYGYTF. The V and J genes are TRBV6-1 and TRBJ1-2; no clear D gene. V was pared by 6 bases and J by 0 bases, with 11 bases between. The CDR3 length is 14 residues. Germline assignment: CDR1 MNHNS and CDR2 SASEGT.

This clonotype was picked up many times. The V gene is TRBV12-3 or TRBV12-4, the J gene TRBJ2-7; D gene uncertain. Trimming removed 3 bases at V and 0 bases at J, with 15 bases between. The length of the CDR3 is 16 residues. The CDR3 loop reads CASSLDPRIRSYEQYF. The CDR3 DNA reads TGTGCCAGCAGTTTGGACCCCCGAATACGCTCCTACGAGCAGTACTTC.

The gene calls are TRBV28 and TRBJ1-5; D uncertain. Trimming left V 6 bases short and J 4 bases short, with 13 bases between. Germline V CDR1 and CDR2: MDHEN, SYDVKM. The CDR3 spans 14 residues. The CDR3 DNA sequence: TGTGCCAGCAGCGGCCCGACCAATAATCAGCCCCAGCATTTT. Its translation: CASSGPTNNQPQHF.

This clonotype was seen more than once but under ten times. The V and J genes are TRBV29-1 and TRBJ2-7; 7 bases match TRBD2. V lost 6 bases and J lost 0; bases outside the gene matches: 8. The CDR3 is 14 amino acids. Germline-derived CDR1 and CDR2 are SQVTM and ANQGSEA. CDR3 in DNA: TGCAGCGTCTCGGGGGGAGGCAGCTCCTACGAGCAGTACTTC. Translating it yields CSVSGGGSSYEQYF.

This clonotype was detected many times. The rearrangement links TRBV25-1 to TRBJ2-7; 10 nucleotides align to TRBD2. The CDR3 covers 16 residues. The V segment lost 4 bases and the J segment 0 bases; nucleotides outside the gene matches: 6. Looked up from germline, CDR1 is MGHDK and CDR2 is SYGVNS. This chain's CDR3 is CASSGLAGAYSYEQYF. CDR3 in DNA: TGTGCCAGCAGTGGGCTAGCGGGGGCCTACTCCTACGAGCAGTACTTC.

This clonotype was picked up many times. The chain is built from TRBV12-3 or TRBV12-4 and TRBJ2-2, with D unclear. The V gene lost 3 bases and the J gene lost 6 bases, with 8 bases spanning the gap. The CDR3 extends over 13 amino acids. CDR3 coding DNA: TGTGCCAGCAGTTTTCCGGCGGCCGGGGAGCTGTTTTTT. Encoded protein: CASSFPAAGELFF.

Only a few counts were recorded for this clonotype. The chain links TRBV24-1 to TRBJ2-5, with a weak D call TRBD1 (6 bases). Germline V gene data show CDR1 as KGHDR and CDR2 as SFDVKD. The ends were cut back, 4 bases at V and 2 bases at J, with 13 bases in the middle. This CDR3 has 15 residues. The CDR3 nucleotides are TGTGCCACCAGTGAACCGACAGGAATACAAGAGACCCAGTACTTC. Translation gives CATSEPTGIQETQYF.

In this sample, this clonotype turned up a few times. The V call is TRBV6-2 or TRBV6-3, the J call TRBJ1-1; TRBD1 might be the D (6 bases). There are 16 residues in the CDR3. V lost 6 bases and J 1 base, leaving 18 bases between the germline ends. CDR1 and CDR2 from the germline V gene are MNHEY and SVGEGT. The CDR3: CASRNPGGARNTEAFF. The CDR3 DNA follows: TGTGCCAGCAGAAACCCGGGGGGGGCGAGGAACACTGAAGCTTTCTTT.

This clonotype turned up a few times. CDR3 nucleotide sequence: TGCAGTGCCATCGTCACTCGTGCCGAGACCCAGTACTTC. Its protein is CSAIVTRAETQYF. J is TRBJ2-5 and V is TRBV20-1; D remains unclear. Looked up from germline, CDR1 is DFQATT and CDR2 is SNEGSKA (reference sequence). Trimming removed 6 bases from V and 5 bases from J, with 16 bases in between. This CDR3 region has 13 residues.

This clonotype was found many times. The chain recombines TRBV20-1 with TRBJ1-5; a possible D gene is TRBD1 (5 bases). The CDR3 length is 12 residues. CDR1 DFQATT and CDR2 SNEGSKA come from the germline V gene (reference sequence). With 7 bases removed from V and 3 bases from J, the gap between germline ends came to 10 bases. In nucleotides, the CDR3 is TGCAGTGTTTGGGGACCCAATCAGCCCCAGCATTTT. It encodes CSVWGPNQPQHF.

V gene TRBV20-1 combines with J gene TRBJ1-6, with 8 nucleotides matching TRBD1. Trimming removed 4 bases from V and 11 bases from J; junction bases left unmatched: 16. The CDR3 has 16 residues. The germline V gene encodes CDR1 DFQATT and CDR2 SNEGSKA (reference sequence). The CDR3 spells CSATVATGVVSTPLHF. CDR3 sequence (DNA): TGCAGTGCTACGGTGGCGACAGGGGTCGTAAGTACACCCCTCCACTTT.

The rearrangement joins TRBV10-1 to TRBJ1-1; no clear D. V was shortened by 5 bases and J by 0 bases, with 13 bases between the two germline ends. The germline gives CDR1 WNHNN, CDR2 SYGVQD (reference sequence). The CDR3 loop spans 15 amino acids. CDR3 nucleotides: TGCGCCAGCAGTCCGGGGTTCGGGATGAACACTGAAGCTTTCTTT. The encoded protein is CASSPGFGMNTEAFF.

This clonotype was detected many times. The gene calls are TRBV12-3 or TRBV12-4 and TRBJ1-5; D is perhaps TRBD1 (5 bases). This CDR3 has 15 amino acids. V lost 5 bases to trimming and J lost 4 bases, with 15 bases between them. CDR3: CASSPAPRGNQPQHF. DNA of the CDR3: TGTGCCAGCAGTCCTGCGCCCCGGGGGAATCAGCCCCAGCATTTT.

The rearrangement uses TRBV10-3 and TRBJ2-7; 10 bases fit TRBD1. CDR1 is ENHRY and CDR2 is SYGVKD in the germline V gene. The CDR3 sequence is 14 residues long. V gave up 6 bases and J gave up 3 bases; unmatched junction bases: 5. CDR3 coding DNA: TGTGCCATCAGAGGGGACAGGGGCGTCTACGAGCAGTACTTC. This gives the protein CAIRGDRGVYEQYF.

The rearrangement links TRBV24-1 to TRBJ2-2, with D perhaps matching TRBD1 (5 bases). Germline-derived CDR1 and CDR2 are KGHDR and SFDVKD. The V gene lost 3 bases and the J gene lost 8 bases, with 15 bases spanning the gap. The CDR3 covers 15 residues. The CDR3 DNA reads TGTGCCACCAGTGATCCCGACAGTTTTAAAGGGGAGCTGTTTTTT. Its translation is CATSDPDSFKGELFF.

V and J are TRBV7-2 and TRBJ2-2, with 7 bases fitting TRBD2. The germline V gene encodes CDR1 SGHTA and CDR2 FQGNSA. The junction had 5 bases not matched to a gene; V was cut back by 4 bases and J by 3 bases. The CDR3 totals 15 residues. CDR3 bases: TGTGCCAGCAGCTCCGGGACTACCCACACCGGGGAGCTGTTTTTT. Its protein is CASSSGTTHTGELFF. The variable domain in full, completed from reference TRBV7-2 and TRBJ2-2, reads GAGVSQSPSNKVTEKGKDVELRCDPISGHTALYWYRQSLGQGLEFLIYFQGNSAPDKSGLPSDRFSAERTGGSVSTLTIQRTQQEDSAVYLCASSSGTTHTGELFFGEGSRLTVL.

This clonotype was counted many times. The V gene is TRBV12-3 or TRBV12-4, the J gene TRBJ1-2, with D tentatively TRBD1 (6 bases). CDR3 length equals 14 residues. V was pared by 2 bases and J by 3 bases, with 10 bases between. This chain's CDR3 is CASSLMGADYGYTF. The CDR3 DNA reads TGTGCCAGCAGTTTAATGGGGGCTGACTATGGCTACACCTTC.

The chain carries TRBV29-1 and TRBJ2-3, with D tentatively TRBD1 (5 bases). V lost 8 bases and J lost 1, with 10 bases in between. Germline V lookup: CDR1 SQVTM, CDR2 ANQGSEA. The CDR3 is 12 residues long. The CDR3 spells CSTGQGTDTQYF. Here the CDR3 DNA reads TGCAGCACAGGACAAGGCACAGATACGCAGTATTTT.

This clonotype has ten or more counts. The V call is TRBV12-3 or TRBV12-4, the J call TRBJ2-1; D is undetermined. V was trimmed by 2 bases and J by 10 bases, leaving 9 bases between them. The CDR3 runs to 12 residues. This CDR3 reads CASSLSKGEQFF. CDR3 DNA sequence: TGTGCCAGCAGTTTAAGCAAAGGGGAGCAGTTCTTC.

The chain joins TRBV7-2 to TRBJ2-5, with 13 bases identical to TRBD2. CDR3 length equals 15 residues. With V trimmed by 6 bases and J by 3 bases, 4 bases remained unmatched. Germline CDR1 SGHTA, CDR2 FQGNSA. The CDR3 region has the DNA TGTGCCAGCAGTATGACTAGCGGGGGGAAAGAGACCCAGTACTTC. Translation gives CASSMTSGGKETQYF.

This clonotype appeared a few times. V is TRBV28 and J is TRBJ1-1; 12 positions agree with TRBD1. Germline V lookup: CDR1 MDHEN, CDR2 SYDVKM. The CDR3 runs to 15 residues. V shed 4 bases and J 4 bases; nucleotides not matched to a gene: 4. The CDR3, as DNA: TGTGCCAGCAGTTGGGACAGGGGGCGGGGCACTGAAGCTTTCTTT. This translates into CASSWDRGRGTEAFF.

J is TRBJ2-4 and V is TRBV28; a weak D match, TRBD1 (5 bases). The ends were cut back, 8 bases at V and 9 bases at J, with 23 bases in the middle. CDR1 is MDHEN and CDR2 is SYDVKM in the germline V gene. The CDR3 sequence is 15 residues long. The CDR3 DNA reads TGTGCCAGCCTCTCCCCGACAGTAAAAAACGGCATTCAGTACTTC. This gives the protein CASLSPTVKNGIQYF.

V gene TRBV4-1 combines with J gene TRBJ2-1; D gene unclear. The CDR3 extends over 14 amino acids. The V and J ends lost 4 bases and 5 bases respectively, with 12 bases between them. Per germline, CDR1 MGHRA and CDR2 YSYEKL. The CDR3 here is CASSPGRLNNEQFF. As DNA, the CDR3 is TGCGCCAGCAGCCCCGGACGGCTAAACAATGAGCAGTTCTTC.

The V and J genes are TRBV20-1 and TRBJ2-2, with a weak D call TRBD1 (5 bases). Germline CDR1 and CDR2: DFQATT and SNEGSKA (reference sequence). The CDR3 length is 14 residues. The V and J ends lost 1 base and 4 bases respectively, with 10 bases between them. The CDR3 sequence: CSARGQGITGELFF. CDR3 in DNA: TGCAGTGCTAGAGGGCAGGGTATCACCGGGGAGCTGTTTTTT.

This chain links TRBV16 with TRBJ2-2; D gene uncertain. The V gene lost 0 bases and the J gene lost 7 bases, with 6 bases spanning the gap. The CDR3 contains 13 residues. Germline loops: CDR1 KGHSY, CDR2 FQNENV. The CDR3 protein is CASSQSVNGELFF. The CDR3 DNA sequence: TGTGCCAGCAGCCAATCAGTCAACGGGGAGCTGTTTTTT.

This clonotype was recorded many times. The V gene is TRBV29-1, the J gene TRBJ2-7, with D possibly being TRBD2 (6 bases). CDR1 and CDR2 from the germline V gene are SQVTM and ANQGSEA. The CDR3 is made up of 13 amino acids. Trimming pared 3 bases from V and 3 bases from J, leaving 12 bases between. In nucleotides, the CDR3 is TGCAGCGTTGATGTCCAGGGAGGCTACGAGCAGTACTTC. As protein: CSVDVQGGYEQYF.